This is a list of T cell receptor beta chains from one sample in a study of CD8 T cells in ankylosing spondylitis. Via MiXCR, TCRdb re-called the 5' RACE reads, giving one row per CDR3 protein. The data show some 240,000 distinct CDR3 sequences, with more than 5.5% seen just once and approximately 14% held by the top ten. Sequenced: blood, either unsorted or a sorted T cell fraction (not recorded which). These receptors originate from a male donor with ankylosing spondylitis. Both conserved end residues are part of each CDR3. Each record gives: J gene, clone size, V gene, D gene, CDR3 DNA, CDR3 protein. D genes are given only for firm matches. Clone size appears in some rows only: once, few, many, or a class for an expanded clone.

TRBJ2-1 few TRBV10-3 TRBD2 TGTGCCATCAGTGAGTGGCCTAGCGGGAGGGAGTACAATGAGCAGTTCTTC CAISEWPSGREYNEQFF
TRBJ2-5 . TRBV6-4 . TGTGCCAGCAGTGACGTTCGTGAGTCCCAGTACTTC CASSDVRESQYF
TRBJ2-1 many TRBV6-2/TRBV6-3 . TGTGCCAGCAGTTACGACTACAATGAGCAGTTCTTC CASSYDYNEQFF
TRBJ2-5 few TRBV6-5 . TGTGCCAGCAGTTACTCCCGCGGTGACCAGTACTTC CASSYSRGDQYF
TRBJ1-1 many TRBV10-3 TRBD1 TGTGCCACAGGACAGGACACTGAAGCTTTCTTT CATGQDTEAFF
TRBJ2-2 many TRBV6-4 TRBD2 TGTGCCAGCAGTGAAATCAGGACTAGCGACGGGGAGCTGTTTTTT CASSEIRTSDGELFF
TRBJ2-2 few TRBV7-6 . TGTGCCAGCAGCTTAGATCGCGGCGGGATAAGTATTACCGGGGAGCTGTTTTTT CASSLDRGGISITGELFF
TRBJ2-7 few TRBV27 . TGTGCCAGCAGGGGGCGGCGGGGGCCATACTTTTACGAGCAGTACTTC CASRGRRGPYFYEQYF
TRBJ1-2 many TRBV6-5 . TGTGCCAGCAGTCAGGTGGACTATGGCTACACCTTC CASSQVDYGYTF
TRBJ2-7 many TRBV4-1 . TGCGCCAGCAGCCAAGGTGCAGGAACGTCCTACGAGCAGTACTTC CASSQGAGTSYEQYF